One sample yielded the 23 T cell receptor beta chains listed below, sequenced in a study of OX40 agonist ivuxolimab in advanced cancers. TCRdb keeps only in-frame clones here, not all; method: immunoSEQ multiplex PCR. The data show around 50,000 clones, approximately 88% seen once. The material was CD4+ or CD8+ T cells sorted from blood, obtained in a trial of the OX40 agonist ivuxolimab. These receptor sequences come from an adult with an advanced solid tumor such as melanoma, head and neck, liver or kidney cancer.

This rearrangement joins TRBV18 to TRBJ1-4; TRBD1 aligns across 8 bases. The CDR3 is 16 amino acids. V lost 2 bases to trimming and J lost 5 bases; unmatched junction nucleotides: 7. Germline assignment: CDR1 KGHSH and CDR2 LQKENI. CDR3 bases: TGTGCCAGCTCACCAAATGTTAGACAGGGGAATGAAAAACTGTTTTTT. This translates into CASSPNVRQGNEKLFF.

This clone has only one observation. This chain uses TRBV15 with TRBJ2-7; 7 nucleotides line up with TRBD2. The CDR3 is 15 amino acids. V was clipped by 0 bases and J by 4 bases; unmatched bases: 6. Germline CDR1 LNHNV, CDR2 YYDKDF (reference sequence). This CDR3 is CATSRDWASGYEQYF. The DNA for the CDR3 is TGTGCCACCAGCAGAGATTGGGCTAGCGGTTACGAGCAGTACTTC. The variable domain in full, completed from reference TRBV15 and TRBJ2-7, reads DAMVIQNPRYQVTQFGKPVTLSCSQTLNHNVMYWYQQKSSQAPKLLFHYYDKDFNNEADTPDNFQSRRPNTSFCFLDIRSPGLGDTAMYLCATSRDWASGYEQYFGPGTRLTVT.

The V call is TRBV5-1, the J call TRBJ2-5; D is unresolved. The ends were cut back, 3 bases at V and 5 bases at J, with 11 bases in the middle. Germline assignment: CDR1 SGHRS and CDR2 YFSETQ. CDR3 length equals 13 residues. CDR3 nucleotides: TGCGCCAGCAGCTCCCTTAATGGGGAGACCCAGTACTTC. As protein: CASSSLNGETQYF. Combining the CDR3 with reference TRBV5-1 and TRBJ2-5 gives the whole variable domain KAGVTQTPRYLIKTRGQQVTLSCSPISGHRSVSWYQQTPGQGLQFLFEYFSETQRNKGNFPGRFSGRQFSNSRSEMNVSTLELGDSALYLCASSSLNGETQYFGPGTRLLVL.

The V gene is TRBV6-1, the J gene TRBJ1-2, with 8 positions matching TRBD1. The CDR3 extends over 14 amino acids. V gave up 6 bases and J gave up 9 bases; unmatched junction bases: 12. Looked up from germline, CDR1 is MNHNS and CDR2 is SASEGT. For the CDR3, the DNA is TGTGCCAGCAGGGACTCCGGACAGGGAAGGAGCTACACCTTC. As protein: CASRDSGQGRSYTF.

The chain carries TRBV6-1 and TRBJ1-1, with D uncertain. The germline CDR1 and CDR2 sequences are MNHNS and SASEGT. This CDR3 region has 13 residues. V was cut by 4 bases and J by 5 bases, with 11 bases left in between. Here the CDR3 DNA reads TGTGCCAGCAGTGCCGCAGGAGGGACTGAAGCTTTCTTT. As protein: CASSAAGGTEAFF.

The J gene is TRBJ2-3, the V gene TRBV6-5; D is perhaps TRBD2 (6 bases). Trimming stripped 6 bases from V and 4 bases from J, with 17 bases between. The CDR3 extends over 15 amino acids. Germline CDR1 and CDR2: MNHEY and SVGAGI. The CDR3 DNA follows: TGTGCCAGCAGGCATCCCGGAGGAGGGGCAGATACGCAGTATTTT. It specifies CASRHPGGGADTQYF.

The chain joins TRBV30 to TRBJ1-5; D is ambiguous. The CDR3 is 13 residues long. V lost 2 bases and J 4 bases, leaving 9 bases between the germline ends. Looked up from germline, CDR1 is GTSNPN and CDR2 is SVGIG (reference sequence). The CDR3 protein is CAWSPKGNQPQHF. In nucleotides, the CDR3 is TGTGCCTGGAGTCCTAAGGGAAATCAGCCCCAGCATTTT. Full variable domain (rest looked up from reference TRBV30 and TRBJ1-5): SQTIHQWPATLVQPVGSPLSLECTVEGTSNPNLYWYRQAAGRGLQLLFYSVGIGQISSEVPQNLSASRPQDRQFILSSKKLLLSDSGFYLCAWSPKGNQPQHFGDGTRLSIL.

The chain carries TRBV30 and TRBJ1-4; no reliable D call. The V gene's germline CDR1 is GTSNPN and CDR2 SVGIG (reference sequence). This CDR3 has 12 amino acids. V lost 3 bases to trimming and J lost 7 bases, with 9 bases between them. The CDR3 spells CAWRWGAEKLFF. CDR3 bases: TGTGCCTGGAGGTGGGGAGCTGAAAAACTGTTTTTT.

V and J are TRBV7-9 and TRBJ1-1; D is uncertain. The CDR3 has 14 residues. V dropped 2 bases and J dropped 0 bases, with 7 bases sitting between them. The germline V gene has CDR1 SEHNR and CDR2 FQNEAQ (reference sequence). The CDR3 spells CASSLKDVNTEAFF. The CDR3 DNA reads as TGTGCCAGCAGCTTAAAGGATGTGAACACTGAAGCTTTCTTT.

The CDR3 DNA reads TGTGCCAGCAGCTATGGGGGAGAGACCCAGTACTTC. Protein sequence: CASSYGGETQYF. The V and J genes are TRBV5-4 and TRBJ2-5, with D perhaps given as TRBD1 or TRBD2 (5 bases each). The CDR3 loop spans 12 amino acids. V was trimmed by 3 bases and J by 4 bases, leaving 7 bases between them. Germline loops: CDR1 SGHNT, CDR2 YYREEE (reference sequence). The full variable domain, with the rest looked up from reference TRBV5-4 and TRBJ2-5, is ETGVTQSPTHLIKTRGQQVTLRCSSQSGHNTVSWYQQALGQGPQFIFQYYREEENGRGNFPPRFSGLQFPNYSSELNVNALELDDSALYLCASSYGGETQYFGPGTRLLVL.

The V gene is TRBV5-1, the J gene TRBJ2-5; D uncertain. The V and J ends lost 1 base and 0 bases respectively, with 7 bases between them. The CDR3 has 14 residues. Germline CDR1 SGHRS, CDR2 YFSETQ. The CDR3 spells CASSLFANQETQYF. The CDR3 DNA sequence: TGCGCCAGCAGCTTGTTTGCGAACCAAGAGACCCAGTACTTC.

This clone was observed once. The genes are TRBV7-2 and TRBJ2-3, with unresolved D. CDR1 SGHTA and CDR2 FQGNSA come from the germline V gene. This CDR3 comprises 14 residues. V was trimmed by 2 bases and J by 5 bases, leaving 11 bases between them. In DNA, the CDR3 is TGTGCCAGCAGCTTATCAGTCGCTGAAGATACGCAGTATTTT. Encoded protein: CASSLSVAEDTQYF.

The rearrangement uses TRBV11-2 and TRBJ2-5, with 14 bases matching TRBD2. Germline V lookup: CDR1 SGHAT, CDR2 FQNNGV. The CDR3 extends over 17 amino acids. V was clipped by 8 bases and J by 5 bases; unmatched bases: 13. CDR3 amino acids: CASRRGLAGVYRETQYF. The CDR3 DNA is TGTGCCAGCCGCCGGGGACTAGCGGGAGTTTATCGGGAGACCCAGTACTTC.

This chain joins TRBV7-9 and TRBJ2-1; D is perhaps TRBD1 (6 bases). The CDR3 contains 13 residues. Germline assignment: CDR1 SEHNR and CDR2 FQNEAQ (reference sequence). Trimming removed 3 bases at V and 7 bases at J, with 10 bases between. The CDR3 sequence: CASSFTGSNEQFF. DNA for the CDR3: TGTGCCAGCAGCTTTACAGGGTCTAATGAGCAGTTCTTC.

V and J are TRBV25-1 and TRBJ1-1; D is unclear. The CDR3 is 13 amino acids. Trimming shortened V by 5 bases and J by 5 bases, and 12 bases separated the two germline ends. Germline CDR1 and CDR2: MGHDK and SYGVNS. CDR3 sequence reads: CASSSRQRTEAFF. The CDR3 DNA sequence: TGTGCCAGCAGTTCACGCCAAAGGACTGAAGCTTTCTTT.

The CDR3 reads CASSPQYYGGRETQYF. DNA for the CDR3: TGTGCCAGCAGCCCACAGTACTACGGGGGCAGGGAGACCCAGTACTTC. This chain uses TRBV11-3 with TRBJ2-5; TRBD1 or TRBD2 may be the D gene (6 bases each). This CDR3 has 16 residues. Germline-derived CDR1 and CDR2 are SGHNT and YENEEA. Between the trimmed V and J ends, which lost 5 bases and 5 bases, there was a span of 21 bases.

The chain joins TRBV30 to TRBJ2-2, with 8 bases that match TRBD2. Germline V gives CDR1 GTSNPN, CDR2 SVGIG (reference sequence). V lost 5 bases to trimming and J lost 6 bases; unmatched junction nucleotides: 11. CDR3 length equals 15 residues. The CDR3 protein is CAWARGLVSPGELFF. The CDR3 nucleotides read TGTGCCTGGGCCCGGGGACTAGTTTCTCCCGGGGAGCTGTTTTTT.

A single count supports this clone. This chain links TRBV19 with TRBJ2-7, with D perhaps matching TRBD1 (6 bases). Germline-derived CDR1 and CDR2 are LNHDA and SQIVND (reference sequence). V lost 5 bases and J lost 6, with 14 bases in between. This CDR3 has 13 residues. CDR3 sequence (DNA): TGTGCCAGTAGTTATGCAGGGGTGATCGAGCAGTACTTC. Residues: CASSYAGVIEQYF.

This chain connects TRBV6-5 to TRBJ2-7, with unresolved D. Looked up from germline, CDR1 is MNHEY and CDR2 is SVGAGI. This CDR3 spans 13 amino acids. V was clipped by 2 bases and J by 2 bases, with 7 bases between them. The CDR3 DNA sequence: TGTGCCAGCAGTTACGGGCAACCCTACGAGCAGTACTTC. Translated: CASSYGQPYEQYF.

This chain links TRBV4-3 with TRBJ1-3; D remains ambiguous. The CDR3 length is 14 residues. Trimming removed 6 bases from V and 0 bases from J, with 9 bases in between. Germline CDR1 is LGHNA and CDR2 is YSLEER. CDR3 sequence (DNA): TGCGCCAGCAGTCGTGGCGACTCTGGAAACACCATATATTTT. Protein product: CASSRGDSGNTIYF.

The genes are TRBV13 and TRBJ2-7; TRBD1 agrees at 7 bases. Germline trimming cut 4 bases from V and 3 bases from J; bases unmatched to any gene: 18. This CDR3 has 18 residues. Germline CDR1 is PRHDT and CDR2 is FYEKMQ (reference sequence). DNA of the CDR3: TGTGCCAGCAGCTCACCACCCTCCCCGGGACAGACGGACTACGAGCAGTACTTC. Translation: CASSSPPSPGQTDYEQYF.

This clone has only one observation. V is TRBV28 and J is TRBJ2-7, with 8 bases lining up with TRBD2. The V segment lost 3 bases and the J segment 4 bases; nucleotides outside the gene matches: 8. The CDR3 is 15 amino acids. Germline lookup yields CDR1 MDHEN and CDR2 SYDVKM. CDR3 DNA: TGTGCCAGCAGTTTCGGTACTAGCGGAATATACGAGCAGTACTTC. Translation: CASSFGTSGIYEQYF.

J is TRBJ2-3 and V is TRBV10-3, with D tentatively TRBD2 (6 bases). Germline V gene lookup returns CDR1 ENHRY and CDR2 SYGVKD. CDR3 size: 15 residues. Trimming took off 3 bases at V and 2 bases at J, with 12 bases between the two ends. CDR3 DNA sequence: TGTGCCATCAGTGACCCCGGGAGAATCACAGATACGCAGTATTTT. Translated: CAISDPGRITDTQYF.